The sequence of this T cell receptor beta chain was determined in a study of metastatic and nonmetastatic thyroid tumors. There were no patients who had received any treatment before thyroid surgery. Germline CDR1 SGHTA, CDR2 FQGNSA. The CDR3 has 12 amino acids. V was shortened by 6 bases and J by 7 bases, with 9 bases between the two germline ends. TCRdb reanalyzed the PCR reads via MiXCR. Of roughly 34,000 clones listed, approximately 16% were seen once; the top ten hold about 19%. This chain uses TRBV7-2 with TRBJ2-2; D is undetermined. The sample taken for sequencing was blood. This clonotype was obtained from a male donor with papillary thyroid cancer or a benign thyroid nodule (not recorded which). Some clones in this sample may be carry-over from other donors' samples. This chain's CDR3 is CASSPYHGELFF. The CDR3 DNA reads as TGTGCCAGCAGTCCATATCACGGGGAGCTGTTTTTT.